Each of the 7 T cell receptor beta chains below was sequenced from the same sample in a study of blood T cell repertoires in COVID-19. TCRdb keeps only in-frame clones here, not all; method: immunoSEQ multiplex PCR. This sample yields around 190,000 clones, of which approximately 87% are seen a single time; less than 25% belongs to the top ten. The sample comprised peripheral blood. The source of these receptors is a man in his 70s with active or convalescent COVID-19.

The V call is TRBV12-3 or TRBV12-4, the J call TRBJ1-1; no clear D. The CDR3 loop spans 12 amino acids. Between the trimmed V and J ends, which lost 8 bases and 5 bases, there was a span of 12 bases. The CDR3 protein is CASLIGGTEAFF. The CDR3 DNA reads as TGTGCCAGCTTAATAGGAGGGACTGAAGCTTTCTTT.

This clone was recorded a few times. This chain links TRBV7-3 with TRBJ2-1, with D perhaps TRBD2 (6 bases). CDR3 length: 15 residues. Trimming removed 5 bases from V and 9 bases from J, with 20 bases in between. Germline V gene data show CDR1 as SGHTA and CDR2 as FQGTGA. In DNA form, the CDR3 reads TGTGCCAGCAGCCTACAGGAGGGGAATTGGGCTGAGCAGTTCTTC. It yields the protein CASSLQEGNWAEQFF.

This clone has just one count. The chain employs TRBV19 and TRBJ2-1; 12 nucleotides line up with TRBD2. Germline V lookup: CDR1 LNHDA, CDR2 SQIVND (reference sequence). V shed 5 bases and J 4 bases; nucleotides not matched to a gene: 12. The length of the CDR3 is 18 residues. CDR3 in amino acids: CASSEETGTSGPYNEQFF. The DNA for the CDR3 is TGTGCCAGTAGTGAAGAAACCGGGACTAGCGGGCCGTACAATGAGCAGTTCTTC.

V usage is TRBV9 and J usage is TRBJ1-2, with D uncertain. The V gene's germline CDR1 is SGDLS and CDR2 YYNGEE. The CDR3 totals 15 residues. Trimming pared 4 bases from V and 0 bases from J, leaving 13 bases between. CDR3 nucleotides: TGTGCCAGCAGCCGGGAGGCCCACGCTAACTATGGCTACACCTTC. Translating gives CASSREAHANYGYTF.

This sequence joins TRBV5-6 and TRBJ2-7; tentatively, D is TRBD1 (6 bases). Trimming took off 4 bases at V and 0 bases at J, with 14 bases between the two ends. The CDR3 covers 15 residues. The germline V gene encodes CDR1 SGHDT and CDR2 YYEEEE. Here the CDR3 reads CASSDMGRGSYEQYF. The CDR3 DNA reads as TGTGCCAGCAGCGACATGGGCAGGGGCTCCTACGAGCAGTACTTC.

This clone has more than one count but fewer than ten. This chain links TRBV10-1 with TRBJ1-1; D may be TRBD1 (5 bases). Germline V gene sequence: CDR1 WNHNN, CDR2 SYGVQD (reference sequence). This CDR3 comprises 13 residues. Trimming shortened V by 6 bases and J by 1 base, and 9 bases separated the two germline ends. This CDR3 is CASRTAKNTEAFF. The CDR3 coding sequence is TGCGCCAGCAGGACAGCGAAGAACACTGAAGCTTTCTTT.

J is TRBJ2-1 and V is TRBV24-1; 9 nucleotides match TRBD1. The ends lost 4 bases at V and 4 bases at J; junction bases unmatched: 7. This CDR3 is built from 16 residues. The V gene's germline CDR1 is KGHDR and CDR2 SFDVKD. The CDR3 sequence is CATSEKGQGYYNEQFF. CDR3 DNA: TGTGCCACCAGTGAGAAGGGACAGGGTTATTACAATGAGCAGTTCTTC.